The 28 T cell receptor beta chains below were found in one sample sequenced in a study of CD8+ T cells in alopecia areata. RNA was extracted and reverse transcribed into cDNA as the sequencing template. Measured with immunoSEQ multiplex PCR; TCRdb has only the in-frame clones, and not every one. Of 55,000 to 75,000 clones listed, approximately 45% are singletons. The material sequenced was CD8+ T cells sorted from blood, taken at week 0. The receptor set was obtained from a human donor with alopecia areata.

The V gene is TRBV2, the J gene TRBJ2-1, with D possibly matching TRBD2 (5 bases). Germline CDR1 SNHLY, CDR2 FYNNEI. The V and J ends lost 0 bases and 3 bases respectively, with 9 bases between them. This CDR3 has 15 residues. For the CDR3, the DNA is TGTGCCAGCAGTGAAGCGGGAGTGAACTACAATGAGCAGTTCTTC. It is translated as CASSEAGVNYNEQFF.

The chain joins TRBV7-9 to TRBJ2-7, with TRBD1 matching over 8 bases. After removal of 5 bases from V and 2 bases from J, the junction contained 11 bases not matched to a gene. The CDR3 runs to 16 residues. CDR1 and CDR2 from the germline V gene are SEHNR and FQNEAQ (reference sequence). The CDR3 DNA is TGTGCCAGCAGCCCAACCGCCGGGACAGGACCCTACGAGCAGTACTTC. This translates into CASSPTAGTGPYEQYF.

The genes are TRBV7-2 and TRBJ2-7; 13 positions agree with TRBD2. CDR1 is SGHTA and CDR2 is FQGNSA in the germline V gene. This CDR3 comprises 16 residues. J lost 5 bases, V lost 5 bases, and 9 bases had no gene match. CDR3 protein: CASSPGLAGDENEQYF. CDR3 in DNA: TGTGCCAGCAGCCCCGGACTAGCGGGAGATGAAAACGAGCAGTACTTC. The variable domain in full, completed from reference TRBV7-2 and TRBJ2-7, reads GAGVSQSPSNKVTEKGKDVELRCDPISGHTALYWYRQSLGQGLEFLIYFQGNSAPDKSGLPSDRFSAERTGGSVSTLTIQRTQQEDSAVYLCASSPGLAGDENEQYFGPGTRLTVT.

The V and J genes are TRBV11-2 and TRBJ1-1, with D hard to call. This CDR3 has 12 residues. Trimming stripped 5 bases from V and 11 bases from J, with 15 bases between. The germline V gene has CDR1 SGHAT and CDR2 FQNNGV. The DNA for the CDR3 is TGTGCCAGCAGCCGCGGGAGCCCTGGGGCTTTCTTT. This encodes CASSRGSPGAFF.

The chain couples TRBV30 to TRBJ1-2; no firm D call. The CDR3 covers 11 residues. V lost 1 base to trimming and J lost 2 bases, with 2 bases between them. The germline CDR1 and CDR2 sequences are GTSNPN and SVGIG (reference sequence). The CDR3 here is CAWSGNYGYTF. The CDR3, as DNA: TGTGCCTGGAGTGGCAACTATGGCTACACCTTC.

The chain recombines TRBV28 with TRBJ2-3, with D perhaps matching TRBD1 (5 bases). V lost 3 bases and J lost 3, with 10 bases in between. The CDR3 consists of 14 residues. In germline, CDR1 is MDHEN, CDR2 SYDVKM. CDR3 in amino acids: CASSFQGPTDTQYF. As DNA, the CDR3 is TGTGCCAGCAGTTTTCAGGGTCCGACAGATACGCAGTATTTT.

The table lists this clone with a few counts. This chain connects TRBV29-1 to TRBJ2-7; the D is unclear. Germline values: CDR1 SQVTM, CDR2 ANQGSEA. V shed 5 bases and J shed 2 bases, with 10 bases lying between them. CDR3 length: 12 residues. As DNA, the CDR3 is TGCAGCGTTCGCCACGAAACCTACGAGCAGTACTTC. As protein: CSVRHETYEQYF.

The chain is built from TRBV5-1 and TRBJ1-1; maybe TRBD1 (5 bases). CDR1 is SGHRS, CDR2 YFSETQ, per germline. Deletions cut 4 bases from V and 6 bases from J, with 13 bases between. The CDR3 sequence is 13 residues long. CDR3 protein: CASSPGRGAEAFF. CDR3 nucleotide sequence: TGCGCCAGCAGCCCGGGAAGGGGCGCTGAAGCTTTCTTT.

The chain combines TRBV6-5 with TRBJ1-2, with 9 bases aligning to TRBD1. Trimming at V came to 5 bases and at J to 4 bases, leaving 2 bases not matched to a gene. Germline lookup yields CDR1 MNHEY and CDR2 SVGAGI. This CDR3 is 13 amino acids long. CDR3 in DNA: TGTGCCAGCAGTAAGGACAGGGGCTATGGCTACACCTTC. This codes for CASSKDRGYGYTF.

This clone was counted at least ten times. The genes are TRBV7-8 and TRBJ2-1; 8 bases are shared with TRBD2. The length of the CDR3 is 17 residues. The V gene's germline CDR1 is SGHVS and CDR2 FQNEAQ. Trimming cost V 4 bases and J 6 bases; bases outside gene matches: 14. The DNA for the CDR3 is TGTGCCAGCAGCTCCCCGGAGGACGGGAGGGGAGGCAATGAGCAGTTCTTC. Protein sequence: CASSSPEDGRGGNEQFF.

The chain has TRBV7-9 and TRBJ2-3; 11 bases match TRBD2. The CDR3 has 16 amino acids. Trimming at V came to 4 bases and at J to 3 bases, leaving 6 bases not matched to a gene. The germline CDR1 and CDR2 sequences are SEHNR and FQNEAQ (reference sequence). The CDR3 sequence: CASSSSTSGSTDTQYF. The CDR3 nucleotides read TGTGCCAGCAGCTCATCCACTAGCGGGAGTACAGATACGCAGTATTTT.

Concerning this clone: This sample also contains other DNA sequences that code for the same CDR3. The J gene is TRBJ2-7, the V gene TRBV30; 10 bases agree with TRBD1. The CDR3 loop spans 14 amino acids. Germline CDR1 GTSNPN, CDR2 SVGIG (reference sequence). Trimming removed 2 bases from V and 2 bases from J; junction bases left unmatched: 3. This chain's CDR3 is CAWSRGTGAYEQYF. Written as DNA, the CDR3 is TGTGCCTGGAGTCGCGGGACAGGGGCCTACGAGCAGTACTTC.

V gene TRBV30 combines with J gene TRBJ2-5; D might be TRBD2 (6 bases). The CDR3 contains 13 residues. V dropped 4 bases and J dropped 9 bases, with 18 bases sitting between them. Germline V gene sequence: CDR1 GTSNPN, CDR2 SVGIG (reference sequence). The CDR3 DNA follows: TGTGCCTGGACAACGGGACTTGACGAGGCCCAGTACTTC. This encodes CAWTTGLDEAQYF.

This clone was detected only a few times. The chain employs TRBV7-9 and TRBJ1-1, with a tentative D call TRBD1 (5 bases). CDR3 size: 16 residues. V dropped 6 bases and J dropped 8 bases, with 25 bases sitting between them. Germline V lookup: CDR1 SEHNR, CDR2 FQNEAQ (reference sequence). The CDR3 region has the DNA TGTGCCAGCAGTCTAAGGGGCAGCGAACTAGTAGGAGAAGCTTTCTTT. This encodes CASSLRGSELVGEAFF.

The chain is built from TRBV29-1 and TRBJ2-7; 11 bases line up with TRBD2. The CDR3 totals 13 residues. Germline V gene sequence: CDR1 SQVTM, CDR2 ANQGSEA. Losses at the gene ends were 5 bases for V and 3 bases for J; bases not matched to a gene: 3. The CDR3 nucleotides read TGCAGCGTTTTCACTAGCGGGAGCTACGAGCAGTACTTC. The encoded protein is CSVFTSGSYEQYF.

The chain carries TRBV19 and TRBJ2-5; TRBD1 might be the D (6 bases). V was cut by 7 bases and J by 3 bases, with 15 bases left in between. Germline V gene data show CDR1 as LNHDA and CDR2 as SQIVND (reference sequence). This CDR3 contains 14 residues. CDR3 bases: TGTGCCAGTAACAGTGGGAACAGGGAAGAGACCCAGTACTTC. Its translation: CASNSGNREETQYF.

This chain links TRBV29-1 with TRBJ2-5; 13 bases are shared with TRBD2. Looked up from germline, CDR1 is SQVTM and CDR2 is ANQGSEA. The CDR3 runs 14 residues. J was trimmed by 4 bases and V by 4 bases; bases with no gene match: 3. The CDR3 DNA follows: TGCAGCGTTGGACTAGCGGGAGGTGTAGAGACCCAGTACTTC. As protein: CSVGLAGGVETQYF.

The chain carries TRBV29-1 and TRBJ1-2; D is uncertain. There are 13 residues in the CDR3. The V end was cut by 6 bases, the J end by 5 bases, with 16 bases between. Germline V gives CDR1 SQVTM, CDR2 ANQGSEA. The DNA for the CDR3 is TGCAGCGTCACCCGTGCTCAAGGTTATGGCTACACCTTC. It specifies CSVTRAQGYGYTF.

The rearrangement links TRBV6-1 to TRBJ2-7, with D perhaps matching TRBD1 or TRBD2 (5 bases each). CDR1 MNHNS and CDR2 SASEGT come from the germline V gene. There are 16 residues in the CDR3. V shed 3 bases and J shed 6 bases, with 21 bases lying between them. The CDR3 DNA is TGTGCCAGCAGTGAGAGGGACCCCCCCTCAACTACCGAGCAGTACTTC. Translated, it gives CASSERDPPSTTEQYF.

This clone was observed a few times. The CDR3 coding sequence is TGTGCCAGCAGTCCGGGACAGGGGCCCTACGAGCAGTACTTC. It yields the protein CASSPGQGPYEQYF. The V gene is TRBV27, the J gene TRBJ2-7; 10 bases are a match to TRBD1. J lost 2 bases, V lost 5 bases, and 3 bases had no gene match. Looked up from germline, CDR1 is MNHEY and CDR2 is SMNVEV (reference sequence). CDR3 length: 14 residues.

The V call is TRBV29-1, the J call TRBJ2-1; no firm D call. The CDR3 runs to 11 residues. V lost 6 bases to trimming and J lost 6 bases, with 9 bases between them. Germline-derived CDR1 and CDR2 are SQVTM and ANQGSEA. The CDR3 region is CSVPSFNEQFF. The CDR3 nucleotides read TGCAGCGTCCCCTCGTTCAATGAGCAGTTCTTC.

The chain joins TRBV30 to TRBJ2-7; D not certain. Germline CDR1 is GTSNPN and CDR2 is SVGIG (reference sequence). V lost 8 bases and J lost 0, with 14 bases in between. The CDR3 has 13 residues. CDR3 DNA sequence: TGTGCCCTCCAAGGACGACACTCCTACGAGCAGTACTTC. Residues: CALQGRHSYEQYF. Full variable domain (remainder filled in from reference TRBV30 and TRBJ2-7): SQTIHQWPATLVQPVGSPLSLECTVEGTSNPNLYWYRQAAGRGLQLLFYSVGIGQISSEVPQNLSASRPQDRQFILSSKKLLLSDSGFYLCALQGRHSYEQYFGPGTRLTVT.

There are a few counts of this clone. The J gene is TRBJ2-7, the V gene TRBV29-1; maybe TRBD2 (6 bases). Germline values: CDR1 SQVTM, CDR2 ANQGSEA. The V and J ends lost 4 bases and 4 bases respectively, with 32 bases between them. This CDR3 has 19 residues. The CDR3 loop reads CSVVRLQIGRDPVVYEQYF. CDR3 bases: TGCAGCGTTGTTAGGTTGCAAATTGGGCGGGATCCCGTTGTTTACGAGCAGTACTTC.

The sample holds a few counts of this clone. The CDR3 is CASSFGGGRANVLTF. CDR3 nucleotide sequence: TGTGCCAGCAGTTTTGGGGGAGGAAGGGCCAACGTCCTGACTTTC. This sequence joins TRBV27 and TRBJ2-6, with D possibly matching TRBD2 (6 bases). V lost 3 bases to trimming and J lost 5 bases, with 11 bases between them. There are 15 residues in the CDR3. The germline gives CDR1 MNHEY, CDR2 SMNVEV (reference sequence).

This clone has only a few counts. CDR3 nucleotides: TGTGCCAGCAGCAATCAGATTACCGGGGAGCTGTTTTTT. Translation: CASSNQITGELFF. The gene calls are TRBV7-9 and TRBJ2-2; no clear D. V lost 5 bases and J 5 bases, leaving 9 bases between the germline ends. The germline CDR1 and CDR2 sequences are SEHNR and FQNEAQ (reference sequence). This CDR3 is 13 amino acids long.

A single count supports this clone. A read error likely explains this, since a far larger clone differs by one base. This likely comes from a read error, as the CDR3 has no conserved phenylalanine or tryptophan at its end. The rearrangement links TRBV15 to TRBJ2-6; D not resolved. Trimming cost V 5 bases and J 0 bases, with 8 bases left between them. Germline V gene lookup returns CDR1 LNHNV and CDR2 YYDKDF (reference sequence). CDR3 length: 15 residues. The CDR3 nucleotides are TGTGCCACCAGCTCATCCAGCTCTGGGGCCAACGTCCTGACTCTC. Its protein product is CATSSSSSGANVLTL.

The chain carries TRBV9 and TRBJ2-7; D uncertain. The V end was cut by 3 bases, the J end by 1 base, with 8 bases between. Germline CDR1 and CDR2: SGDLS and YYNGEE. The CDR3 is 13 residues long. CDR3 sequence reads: CASSEQNSYEQYF. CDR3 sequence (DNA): TGTGCCAGCAGCGAACAGAATTCCTACGAGCAGTACTTC.

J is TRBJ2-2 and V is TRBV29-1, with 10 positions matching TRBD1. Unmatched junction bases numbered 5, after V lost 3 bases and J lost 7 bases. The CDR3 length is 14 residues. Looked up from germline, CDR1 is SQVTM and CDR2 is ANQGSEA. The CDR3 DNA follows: TGCAGCGTTGACCGGACAGGGGGTAACGGGGAGCTGTTTTTT. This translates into CSVDRTGGNGELFF.